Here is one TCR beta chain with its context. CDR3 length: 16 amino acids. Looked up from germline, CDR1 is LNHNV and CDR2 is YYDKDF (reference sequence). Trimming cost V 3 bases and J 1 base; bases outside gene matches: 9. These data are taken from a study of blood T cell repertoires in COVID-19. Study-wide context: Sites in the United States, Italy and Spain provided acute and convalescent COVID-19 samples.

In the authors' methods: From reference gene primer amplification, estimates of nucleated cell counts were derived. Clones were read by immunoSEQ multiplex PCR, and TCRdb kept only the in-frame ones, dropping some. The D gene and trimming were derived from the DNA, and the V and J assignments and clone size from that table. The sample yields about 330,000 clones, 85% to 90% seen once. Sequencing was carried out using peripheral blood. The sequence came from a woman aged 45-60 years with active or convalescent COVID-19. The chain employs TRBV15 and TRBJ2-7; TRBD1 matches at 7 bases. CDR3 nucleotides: TGTGCCACCAGCAGCCGGGACAGACCCGATTCCTACGAGCAGTACTTC. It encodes CATSSRDRPDSYEQYF. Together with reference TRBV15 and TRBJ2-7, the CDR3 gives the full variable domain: DAMVIQNPRYQVTQFGKPVTLSCSQTLNHNVMYWYQQKSSQAPKLLFHYYDKDFNNEADTPDNFQSRRPNTSFCFLDIRSPGLGDTAMYLCATSSRDRPDSYEQYFGPGTRLTVT.